The next 12 T cell receptor beta chains were all read from a single sample in a study of RUNX1 and TCR beta rearrangement in T-cell leukemia. Both DJ and VDJ rearrangements of TCR beta were amplicon sequenced. In TCRdb, the PCR reads were re-called with MiXCR into one record per CDR3 protein. The sample records roughly 300 distinct CDR3 sequences, 25% to 30% being singletons. The material sequenced was blood. Source of these receptors: a male donor with T-cell acute lymphoblastic leukemia.

About this clonotype itself: No DNA is shown, since the ends of the CDR3 on it are uncertain; the CDR3 is the one TCRdb lists. The chain uses TRBV20-1 and TRBJ1-2; no check of the table's D call, TRBD1, against the DNA was made. Germline V gene lookup returns CDR1 DFQATT and CDR2 SNEGSKA (reference sequence). Ends included, the CDR3 has 12 residues. This chain's CDR3 is CSSVRVAYGSTF.

By frequency in the sample, this clonotype is large. J is TRBJ2-7 and V is TRBV19; D is undetermined. CDR1 is LNHDA and CDR2 is SQIVND in the germline V gene (reference sequence). Deletions cut 8 bases from V and 0 bases from J, with 8 bases between. This CDR3 is 12 amino acids long. The CDR3 sequence is CASGRSSYEQYF. As DNA, the CDR3 is TGTGCCAGTGGACGGAGCTCCTACGAGCAGTACTTC.

The V and J genes are TRBV7-2 and TRBJ2-7, with TRBD2 matching over 8 bases. Germline V gene sequence: CDR1 SGHTA, CDR2 FQGNSA. The CDR3 is 13 amino acids. V trimming: 5 bases; J trimming: 1 base; junction bases outside the gene matches: 1. CDR3 loop: CASSRGGSYEQYF. Here the CDR3 DNA reads TGTGCCAGCAGCCGGGGGGGTTCCTACGAGCAGTACTTC. The variable domain in full, completed from reference TRBV7-2 and TRBJ2-7, reads GAGVSQSPSNKVTEKGKDVELRCDPISGHTALYWYRQSLGQGLEFLIYFQGNSAPDKSGLPSDRFSAERTGGSVSTLTIQRTQQEDSAVYLCASSRGGSYEQYFGPGTRLTVT.

This clonotype is categorized as hyperexpanded. V is TRBV20-1 and J is TRBJ2-7; 7 nucleotides match TRBD1. The CDR3 runs 16 residues. Per the germline V gene, CDR1 is DFQATT and CDR2 is SNEGSKA (reference sequence). V gave up 1 base and J gave up 0 bases; unmatched junction bases: 9. CDR3 amino acids: CSARGVQDRSSYEQYF. The CDR3 nucleotides are TGCAGTGCTAGAGGGGTTCAGGACAGGAGCTCCTACGAGCAGTACTTC.

CDR3 loop: CASSKGGHGGYTF. In DNA, the CDR3 is TGTGCCAGTAGTAAGGGAGGTCATGGAGGCTACACCTTC. The chain is built from TRBV19 and TRBJ1-2; no clear D gene. The CDR3 covers 13 residues. Germline loops: CDR1 LNHDA, CDR2 SQIVND (reference sequence). The ends were cut back, 4 bases at V and 8 bases at J, with 14 bases in the middle.

Of note for this clonotype: This may stem from a read error, because a much larger clone lies one nucleotide away. The chain is built from TRBV3-1 and TRBJ1-6; D unresolved. This CDR3 spans 16 amino acids. CDR1 is LGHDT, CDR2 YNNKEL, per germline (reference sequence). CDR3 protein: CVSSRWGTLNESPLHF. The CDR3 nucleotides are TGTGTCAGCAGCCGTTGGGGAACCCTTAATGAATCACCCCTCCACTTT.

This clonotype was seen a few times. The chain employs TRBV2 and TRBJ1-1; D remains unclear. The V gene lost 2 bases and the J gene lost 1 base, with 11 bases spanning the gap. In germline, CDR1 is SNHLY, CDR2 FYNNEI. The CDR3 has 15 residues. Here the CDR3 reads CASSEYSPENTEAFF. In DNA form, the CDR3 reads TGTGCCAGCAGTGAATACTCTCCGGAGAACACTGAAGCTTTCTTT. Drawing the rest from reference TRBV2 and TRBJ1-1, the complete variable domain is EPEVTQTPSHQVTQMGQEVILRCVPISNHLYFYWYRQILGQKVEFLVSFYNNEISEKSEIFDDQFSVERPDGSNFTLKIRSTKLEDSAMYFCASSEYSPENTEAFFGQGTRLTVV.

This clonotype qualifies as large (0.1 to 1%). This may be a read error: a much more frequent sequence differs by one nucleotide. The chain combines TRBV11-2 with TRBJ1-1; D is uncertain. The length of the CDR3 is 13 residues. Germline V CDR1 and CDR2: SGHAT, FQNNGV. DNA for the CDR3: TGTGCCAGCAGCCCGGGTGCGAACACTGAAGCTTACTTT. It codes for CASSPGANTEAYF.

Sample share makes this clonotype medium-sized. The chain's CDR3 is CATSGTQGMVQPQHF. The CDR3 DNA sequence: TGTGCCACCAGCGGTACACAGGGAATGGTTCAGCCCCAGCATTTT. The chain employs TRBV15 and TRBJ1-5, with TRBD1 as a possible D gene (6 bases). CDR1 and CDR2 (germline): LNHNV, YYDKDF (reference sequence). V gave up 5 bases and J gave up 6 bases, with 17 bases separating them. This CDR3 spans 15 amino acids.

This clonotype is hyperexpanded by share. The V and J genes are TRBV11-2 and TRBJ1-1; D is undetermined. Germline V gene lookup returns CDR1 SGHAT and CDR2 FQNNGV. V lost 5 bases to trimming and J lost 1 base, with 8 bases between them. This CDR3 is built from 13 residues. In DNA form, the CDR3 reads TGTGCCAGCAGCCCGGGTGCGAACACTGAAGCTTTCTTT. This codes for CASSPGANTEAFF.

With regard to this clonotype: A much larger clone differs by one base, so this may be a read error. This chain connects TRBV6-2 or TRBV6-3 to TRBJ1-2; D is ambiguous. Germline V gives CDR1 MNHEY, CDR2 SVGEGT. CDR3 length equals 14 residues. In nucleotides, the CDR3 is TGTGTCAGCAGTTACTCGGGTCCATTAGAAAGCTACACCTTC. The encoded protein is CVSSYSGPLESYTF.

In its sample, this clonotype ranks as large. The chain has TRBV12-3 or TRBV12-4 and TRBJ2-1; 13 bases align to TRBD2. There are 23 residues in the CDR3. V lost 0 bases and J lost 8; bases outside the gene matches: 25. The CDR3 DNA is TGTGCCAGCAGTTTAGCTAGGGACCGCAGGACGTCCACTAGCGGGGGGGCGAAAGATGAGCAGTTCTTC. Its translation is CASSLARDRRTSTSGGAKDEQFF.